This T cell receptor beta chain was recovered during a study of cytomegalovirus exposure and HLA in healthy donors. Overall study context: Early on, a data release was issued that held approximately 78 million unique TCRs from HLA-typed donors.

Despite likely unrecorded immune exposures, the donors were nominally healthy at the time of sampling. The study ran its PCR with 60 Vbeta and 13 Jbeta primers. Generated by immunoSEQ multiplex PCR, the TCRdb table keeps only in-frame clones and is missing some. Of some 130,000 clones listed, approximately 77% are singletons. Notes on the study in general: Rare TCR sequences dominated, though some public TCRs recurred in many donors. The authors assumed roughly uniform sequencing depth across donors for presence/absence analyses.

As for this clone: No antigen is known for it.

Trimming removed 3 bases from V and 4 bases from J; junction bases left unmatched: 5. The CDR3 runs 16 residues. Germline CDR1 reads MRHNA; CDR2 reads SNTAGT. The chain combines TRBV6-4 with TRBJ2-1; the match to TRBD2 covers 11 bases. The sequenced material came from PBMCs. This clonotype was sampled from a man aged 25-45 years in good health and CMV-seronegative. The CDR3 sequence is CASSEDLAGGYNEQFF. The CDR3, as DNA: TGTGCCAGCAGTGAGGACCTAGCGGGAGGTTACAATGAGCAGTTCTTC.